This is a list of T cell receptor beta chains from one sample in a study of tissue T cells after allogeneic stem cell transplantation. Some clones are missing from TCRdb's copy, which holds only in-frame ones; the method was immunoSEQ multiplex PCR. This table holds tens of thousands of clones, 92% found once. The specimen comprised blood, sampled before transplantation. These receptors came from a woman aged 40-70 years who later had graft-versus-host disease after an allogeneic stem cell transplant. The CDR3 runs from the conserved cysteine through the conserved F or W. D genes are given only for firm matches. Size values are once, few and many counts, or a class for expanded clones, and some rows have none.

d_call j_call v_call clone_size cdr3_aa cdr3_nt
TRBD2 TRBJ2-7 TRBV28 . CASVVSGGTEQYF TGTGCCAGCGTGGTATCGGGGGGGACCGAGCAGTACTTC
. TRBJ1-1 TRBV4-3 once CASSRHGQGNTEAFF TGCGCCAGCAGCCGCCACGGGCAGGGAAACACTGAAGCTTTCTTT
. TRBJ2-7 TRBV2 . CAIPRGPSSYEQYF TGTGCCATTCCGCGGGGGCCCAGCTCCTACGAGCAGTACTTC
. TRBJ2-1 TRBV18 . CASSPNPQREQFF TGTGCCAGCTCACCTAATCCCCAGCGTGAGCAGTTCTTC
. TRBJ2-1 TRBV11-2 . CASSPDSWGRLDSYNEQFF TGTGCCAGCAGCCCAGACTCATGGGGACGTCTGGACTCCTACAATGAGCAGTTCTTC
. TRBJ2-5 TRBV12-3/TRBV12-4 . CASRGQYQETQYF TGTGCCAGCAGAGGACAGTACCAAGAGACCCAGTACTTC
. TRBJ2-3 TRBV9 few CASSVLVGIDTDTQYF TGTGCCAGCAGCGTATTGGTGGGGATCGACACAGATACGCAGTATTTT
. TRBJ1-2 TRBV10-3 . CAISDTLNYGYTF TGTGCCATCAGCGACACCCTCAACTATGGCTACACCTTC
. TRBJ1-3 TRBV30 . CAWSRSAADTIYF TGTGCCTGGAGTCGATCAGCGGCGGACACCATATATTTT
. TRBJ1-2 TRBV30 . CAWSGRDGYYGYTF TGTGCCTGGAGTGGTCGGGACGGATACTATGGCTACACCTTC
. TRBJ2-7 TRBV7-8 . CASSWGPEDEQYF TGTGCCAGCAGCTGGGGACCAGAGGACGAGCAGTACTTC
. TRBJ2-3 TRBV4-1 medium-sized CASSQDRGAGTDTQYF TGCGCCAGCAGCCAAGATCGAGGAGCGGGCACAGATACGCAGTATTTT
. TRBJ2-7 TRBV6-2/TRBV6-3 . CASSYSGVTYEQYF TGTGCCAGCAGTTACTCGGGGGTTACCTACGAGCAGTACTTC
TRBD2 TRBJ2-5 TRBV7-2 . CASSRSGVLKETQYF TGTGCCAGCAGCCGTAGCGGGGTCCTGAAAGAGACCCAGTACTTC
TRBD2 TRBJ2-1 TRBV28 once CASNPTVRVASGYNEQFF TGTGCCAGCAATCCCACAGTCAGGGTCGCTAGCGGGTACAATGAGCAGTTCTTC
TRBD2 TRBJ2-3 TRBV24-1 . CATSDPSGRTDTQYF TGTGCCACCAGTGATCCGAGCGGGAGAACAGATACGCAGTATTTT
TRBD2 TRBJ2-1 TRBV7-2 . CASSLALAGVGEQFF TGTGCCAGCAGCTTAGCGTTAGCGGGAGTCGGTGAGCAGTTCTTC
. TRBJ2-1 TRBV7-2 . CASSLALHEQFF TGTGCCAGCAGCTTAGCTCTCCATGAGCAGTTCTTC
. TRBJ1-2 TRBV5-1 . CASSLGANYGYTF TGCGCCAGCAGCTTGGGGGCAAACTATGGCTACACCTTC
. TRBJ2-2 TRBV6-5 few CASRAGVGDTGELFF TGTGCCAGCAGAGCCGGGGTGGGGGACACCGGGGAGCTGTTTTTT
. TRBJ1-3 TRBV12-5 . CASGSGVGNTIYF TGTGCTAGTGGTTCCGGGGTTGGAAACACCATATATTTT
. TRBJ2-1 TRBV12-3/TRBV12-4 . CASSRGVVNEQFF TGTGCCAGCAGTAGGGGGGTGGTCAATGAGCAGTTCTTC
TRBD1 TRBJ2-2 TRBV29-1 . CSVEDRQGVNTGELFF TGCAGCGTTGAAGATCGGCAGGGGGTGAACACCGGGGAGCTGTTTTTT
. TRBJ1-1 TRBV5-1 . CASSLRGSEGEAFF TGCGCCAGCAGCCTTCGGGGTAGTGAGGGTGAAGCTTTCTTT
TRBD1 TRBJ1-1 TRBV7-8 . CASSLGAGGYRTEAFF TGTGCCAGCAGCTTAGGGGCAGGGGGCTATCGCACTGAAGCTTTCTTT
. TRBJ1-1 TRBV2 . CASSEGRGRRTTEAFF TGTGCCAGCAGTGAAGGCCGGGGACGGCGCACGACTGAAGCTTTCTTT
TRBD1 TRBJ1-2 TRBV4-3 large CASSIPGQGSAGYTF TGCGCCAGCAGCATCCCGGGACAGGGATCAGCTGGCTACACCTTC
. TRBJ2-3 TRBV7-3 . CASNTTDRADTQYF TGTGCCAGCAATACCACGGATCGCGCAGATACGCAGTATTTT
. TRBJ1-5 TRBV7-9 . CASSLGDSINQPQHF TGTGCCAGCAGCTTAGGTGACAGCATCAATCAGCCCCAGCATTTT
. TRBJ2-7 TRBV7-9 . CASSLNLYEQYF TGTGCCAGCAGCTTAAACCTCTACGAGCAGTACTTC
TRBD1 TRBJ1-2 TRBV18 . CASSPSLTGEYGYTF TGTGCCAGCTCACCTTCTCTGACAGGGGAATATGGCTACACCTTC
TRBD2 TRBJ2-2 TRBV19 . CASSTHSGGGELFF TGTGCCAGTAGTACCCACAGCGGGGGCGGGGAGCTGTTTTTT
TRBD1 TRBJ2-3 TRBV6-7 . CASSRRTGYEQYF TGTGCCAGCAGTCGAAGGACAGGGTATGAGCAGTATTTT
. TRBJ2-1 TRBV14 . CASSQVPVGVRLFF TGTGCCAGCAGCCAAGTTCCAGTGGGGGTTAGACTGTTCTTC
TRBD2 TRBJ2-7 TRBV18 . CASSESSGGPYEQYF TGTGCCAGCTCAGAATCTAGCGGGGGTCCCTACGAGCAGTACTTC
. TRBJ2-3 TRBV12-5 once CASGLGGGTDTQYF TGTGCTAGTGGTTTGGGAGGGGGCACAGATACGCAGTATTTT
. TRBJ2-5 TRBV19 few CASTLRGGYQETQYF TGTGCCAGTACCCTAAGGGGGGGGTACCAAGAGACCCAGTACTTC
. TRBJ1-4 TRBV5-1 . CASRQGSTNEKLFF TGCGCCAGCAGACAGGGCTCCACTAATGAAAAACTGTTTTTT
. TRBJ1-1 TRBV25-1 . CASSDPRQSHEAFF TGTGCCAGCAGTGACCCTAGACAGAGCCACGAAGCTTTCTTT
. TRBJ1-4 TRBV7-8 . CASSLNRGANEKLFF TGTGCCAGCAGCTTAAATCGGGGGGCTAATGAAAAACTGTTTTTT
. TRBJ1-2 TRBV29-1 . CSVEAVWVTF TGCAGCGTTGAAGCGGTCTGGGTCACCTTC
. TRBJ1-3 TRBV12-3/TRBV12-4 . CASSLDGRNTIYF TGTGCCAGCAGCCTGGACGGTCGGAACACCATATATTTT
. TRBJ1-3 TRBV9 . CASSASLDRNTIYF TGTGCCAGCAGCGCAAGTCTAGACAGAAACACCATATATTTT
. TRBJ2-1 TRBV5-1 . CASSLGQSYNEQFF TGCGCCAGCAGCTTGGGACAGTCCTACAATGAGCAGTTCTTC
. TRBJ2-7 TRBV6-7 . CASRLRTRYHEQYF TGTGCCAGCAGACTCCGGACGAGATATCACGAGCAGTACTTC
. TRBJ1-2 TRBV4-1 . CASSQGADGSYGYTF TGCGCCAGCAGCCAAGGTGCGGACGGGTCCTATGGCTACACCTTC
TRBD1 TRBJ2-5 TRBV19 . CASNPTGTRETQYF TGTGCCAGTAATCCGACAGGGACGCGAGAGACCCAGTACTTC
. TRBJ2-1 TRBV7-6 . CASSLFIGGNSYNEQFF TGTGCCAGCAGCTTATTCATTGGGGGCAACTCCTACAATGAGCAGTTCTTC
. TRBJ1-4 TRBV28 . CASRGTGLTNEKLFF TGTGCCAGCAGAGGAACAGGGTTGACTAATGAAAAACTGTTTTTT
. TRBJ2-1 TRBV7-2 . CASSFAAEGEQFF TGTGCCAGCAGCTTTGCCGCAGAGGGGGAGCAGTTCTTC